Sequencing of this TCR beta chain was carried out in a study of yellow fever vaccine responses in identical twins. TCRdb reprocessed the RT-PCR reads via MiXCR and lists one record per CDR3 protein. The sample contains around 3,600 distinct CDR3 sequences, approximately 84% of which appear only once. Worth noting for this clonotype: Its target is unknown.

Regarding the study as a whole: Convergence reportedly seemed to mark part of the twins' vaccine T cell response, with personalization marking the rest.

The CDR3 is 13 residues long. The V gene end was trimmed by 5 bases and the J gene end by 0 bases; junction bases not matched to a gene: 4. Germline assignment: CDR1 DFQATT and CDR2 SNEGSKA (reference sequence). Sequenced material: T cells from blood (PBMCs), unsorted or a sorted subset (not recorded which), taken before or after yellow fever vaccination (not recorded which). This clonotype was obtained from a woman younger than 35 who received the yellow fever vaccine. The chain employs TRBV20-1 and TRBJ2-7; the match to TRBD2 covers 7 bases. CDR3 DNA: TGCAGTGCTGATAGCGGGTTCTCCTACGAGCAGTACTTC. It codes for CSADSGFSYEQYF.